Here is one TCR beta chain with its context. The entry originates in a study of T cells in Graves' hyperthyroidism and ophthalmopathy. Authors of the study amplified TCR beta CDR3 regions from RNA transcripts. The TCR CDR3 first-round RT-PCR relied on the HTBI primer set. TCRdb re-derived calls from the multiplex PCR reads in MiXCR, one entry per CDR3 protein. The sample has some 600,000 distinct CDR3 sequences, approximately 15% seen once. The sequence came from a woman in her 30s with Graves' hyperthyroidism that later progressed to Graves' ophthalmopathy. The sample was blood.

In nucleotides, the CDR3 is TGCAGTGCTGGTGGGCTAGCGGGAGGGTTAAGCACAGATACGCAGTATTTT. Translating it yields CSAGGLAGGLSTDTQYF. The chain links TRBV20-1 to TRBJ2-3; TRBD2 matches at 12 bases. V lost 5 bases and J lost 0; bases outside the gene matches: 9. Germline CDR1 is DFQATT and CDR2 is SNEGSKA (reference sequence). The CDR3 is 17 residues long.